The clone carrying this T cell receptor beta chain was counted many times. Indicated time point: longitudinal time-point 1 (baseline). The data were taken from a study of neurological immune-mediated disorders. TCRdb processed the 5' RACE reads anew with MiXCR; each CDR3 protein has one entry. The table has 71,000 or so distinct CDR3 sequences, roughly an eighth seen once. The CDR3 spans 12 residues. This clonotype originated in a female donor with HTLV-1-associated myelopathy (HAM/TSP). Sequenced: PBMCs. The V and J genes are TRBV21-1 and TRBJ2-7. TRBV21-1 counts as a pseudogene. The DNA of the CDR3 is TGTGCCAGCAGCCCACCTTGCTACGAGCAGTACTTC. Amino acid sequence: CASSPPCYEQYF.